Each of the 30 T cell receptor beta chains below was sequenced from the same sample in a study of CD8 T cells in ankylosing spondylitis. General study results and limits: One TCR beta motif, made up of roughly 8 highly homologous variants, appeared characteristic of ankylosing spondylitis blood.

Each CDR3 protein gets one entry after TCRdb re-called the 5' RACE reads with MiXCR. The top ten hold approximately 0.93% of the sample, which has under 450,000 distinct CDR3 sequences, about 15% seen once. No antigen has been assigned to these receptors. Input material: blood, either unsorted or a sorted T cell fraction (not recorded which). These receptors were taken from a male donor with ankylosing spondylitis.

CDR3 nucleotide sequence: TGCAGTGCTAGGCAAACTAGCCGCATCTACAATGAGCAGTTCTTC. Its protein is CSARQTSRIYNEQFF. This sequence joins TRBV20-1 and TRBJ2-1, with D perhaps matching TRBD2 (6 bases). Germline V gives CDR1 DFQATT, CDR2 SNEGSKA (reference sequence). This CDR3 contains 15 residues. The germline V and J ends were trimmed by 3 bases and 3 bases, with 15 bases remaining between them.

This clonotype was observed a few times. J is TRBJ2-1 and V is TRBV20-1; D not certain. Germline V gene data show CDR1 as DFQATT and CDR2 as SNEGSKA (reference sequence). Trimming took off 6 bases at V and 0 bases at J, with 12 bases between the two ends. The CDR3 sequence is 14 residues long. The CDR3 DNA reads TGCAGTGCCGTCCCCCCCGGCTCCTACAATGAGCAGTTCTTC. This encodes CSAVPPGSYNEQFF.

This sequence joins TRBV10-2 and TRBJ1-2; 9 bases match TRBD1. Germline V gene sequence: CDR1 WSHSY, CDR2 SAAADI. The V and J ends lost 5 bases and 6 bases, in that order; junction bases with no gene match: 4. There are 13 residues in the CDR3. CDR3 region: CASSLQGADGYTF. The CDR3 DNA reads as TGCGCCAGCAGTTTACAGGGGGCCGATGGCTACACCTTC.

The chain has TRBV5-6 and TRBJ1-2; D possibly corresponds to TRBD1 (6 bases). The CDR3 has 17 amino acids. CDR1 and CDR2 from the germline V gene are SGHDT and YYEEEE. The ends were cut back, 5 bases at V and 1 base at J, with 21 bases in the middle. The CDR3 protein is CASRGGGRGNYNYGYTF. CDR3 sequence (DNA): TGTGCCAGCAGGGGCGGGGGCAGGGGAAACTATAACTATGGCTACACCTTC. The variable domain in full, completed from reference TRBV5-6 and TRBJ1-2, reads DAGVTQSPTHLIKTRGQQVTLRCSPKSGHDTVSWYQQALGQGPQFIFQYYEEEERQRGNFPDRFSGHQFPNYSSELNVNALLLGDSALYLCASRGGGRGNYNYGYTFGSGTRLTVV.

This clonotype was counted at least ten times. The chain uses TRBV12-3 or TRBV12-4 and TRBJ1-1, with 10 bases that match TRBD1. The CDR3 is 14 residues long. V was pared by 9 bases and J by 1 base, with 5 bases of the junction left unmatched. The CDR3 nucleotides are TGTGCCAGTCGGACAGGGGGGCCGAACACTGAAGCTTTCTTT. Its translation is CASRTGGPNTEAFF.

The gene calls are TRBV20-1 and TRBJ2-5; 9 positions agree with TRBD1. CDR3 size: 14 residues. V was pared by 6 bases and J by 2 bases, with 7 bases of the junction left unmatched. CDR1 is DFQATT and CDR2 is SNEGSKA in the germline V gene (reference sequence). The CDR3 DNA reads TGCAGTGCGAAGACCGGGACAGGGCAAGAGACCCAGTACTTC. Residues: CSAKTGTGQETQYF.

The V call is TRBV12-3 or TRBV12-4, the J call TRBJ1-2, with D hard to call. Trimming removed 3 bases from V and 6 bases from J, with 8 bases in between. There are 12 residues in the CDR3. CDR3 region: CASSFGGHGYTF. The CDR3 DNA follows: TGTGCCAGCAGTTTTGGCGGACATGGCTACACCTTC.

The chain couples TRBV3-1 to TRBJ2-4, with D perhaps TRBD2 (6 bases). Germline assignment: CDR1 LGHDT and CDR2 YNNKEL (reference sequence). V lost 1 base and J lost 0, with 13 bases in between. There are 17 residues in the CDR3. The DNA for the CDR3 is TGTGCCAGCAGCCAAGGAGGAGGGGCCGTAGCCAAAAACATTCAGTACTTC. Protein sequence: CASSQGGGAVAKNIQYF.

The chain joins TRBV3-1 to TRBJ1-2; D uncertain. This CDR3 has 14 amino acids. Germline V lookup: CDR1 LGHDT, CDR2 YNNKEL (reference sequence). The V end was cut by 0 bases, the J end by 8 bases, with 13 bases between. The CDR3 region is CASSQDDTVRGYTF. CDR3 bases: TGTGCCAGCAGCCAAGACGATACAGTCAGGGGCTACACCTTC. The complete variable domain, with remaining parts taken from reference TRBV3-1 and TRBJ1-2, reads DTAVSQTPKYLVTQMGNDKSIKCEQNLGHDTMYWYKQDSKKFLKIMFSYNNKELIINETVPNRFSPKSPDKAHLNLHINSLELGDSAVYFCASSQDDTVRGYTFGSGTRLTVV.

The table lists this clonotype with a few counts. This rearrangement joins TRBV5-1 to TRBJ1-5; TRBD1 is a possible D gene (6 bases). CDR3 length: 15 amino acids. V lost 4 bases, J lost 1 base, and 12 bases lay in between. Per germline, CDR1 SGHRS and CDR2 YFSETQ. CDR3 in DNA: TGCGCCAGCAGCCAGGACAGTTCCAGCAATCAGCCCCAGCATTTT. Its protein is CASSQDSSSNQPQHF.

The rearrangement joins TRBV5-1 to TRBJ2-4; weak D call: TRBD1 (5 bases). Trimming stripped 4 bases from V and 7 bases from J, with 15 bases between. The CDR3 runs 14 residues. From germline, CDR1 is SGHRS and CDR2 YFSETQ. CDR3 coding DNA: TGCGCCAGCAGCCCAGAGGACAATGGGAACATTCAGTACTTC. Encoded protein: CASSPEDNGNIQYF.

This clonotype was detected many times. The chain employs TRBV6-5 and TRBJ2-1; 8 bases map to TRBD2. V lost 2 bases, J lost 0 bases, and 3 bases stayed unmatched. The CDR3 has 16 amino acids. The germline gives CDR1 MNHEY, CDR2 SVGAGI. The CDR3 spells CASSYSGGASYNEQFF. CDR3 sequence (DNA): TGTGCCAGCAGTTACAGCGGGGGAGCCTCCTACAATGAGCAGTTCTTC.

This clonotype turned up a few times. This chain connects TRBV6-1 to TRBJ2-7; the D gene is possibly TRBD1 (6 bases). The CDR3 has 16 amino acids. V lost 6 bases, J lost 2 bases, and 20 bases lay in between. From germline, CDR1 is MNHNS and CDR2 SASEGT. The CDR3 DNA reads TGTGCCAGCAGGGCCAGATTTGGGGACAAAGCCTACGAGCAGTACTTC. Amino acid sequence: CASRARFGDKAYEQYF.

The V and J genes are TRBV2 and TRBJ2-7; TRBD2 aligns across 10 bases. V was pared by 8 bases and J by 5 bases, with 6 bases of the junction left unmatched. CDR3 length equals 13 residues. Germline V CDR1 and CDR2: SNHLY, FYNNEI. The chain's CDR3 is CASCLAGVNEQYF. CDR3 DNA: TGTGCCAGCTGCCTAGCGGGAGTGAACGAGCAGTACTTC. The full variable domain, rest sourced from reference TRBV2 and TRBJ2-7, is EPEVTQTPSHQVTQMGQEVILRCVPISNHLYFYWYRQILGQKVEFLVSFYNNEISEKSEIFDDQFSVERPDGSNFTLKIRSTKLEDSAMYFCASCLAGVNEQYFGPGTRLTVT.

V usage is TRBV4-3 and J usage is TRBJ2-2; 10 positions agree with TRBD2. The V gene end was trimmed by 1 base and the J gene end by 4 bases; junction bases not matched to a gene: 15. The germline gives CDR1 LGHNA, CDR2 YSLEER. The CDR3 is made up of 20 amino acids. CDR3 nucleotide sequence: TGCGCCAGCAGCCAAGCTCCTAGCGGGAGCGGGTGGCGGGGCACCGGGGAGCTGTTTTTT. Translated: CASSQAPSGSGWRGTGELFF.

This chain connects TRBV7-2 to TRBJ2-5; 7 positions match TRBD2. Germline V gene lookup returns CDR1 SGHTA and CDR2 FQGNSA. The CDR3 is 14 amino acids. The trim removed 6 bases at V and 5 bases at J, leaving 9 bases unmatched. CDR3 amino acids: CASRLAGAGETQYF. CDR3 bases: TGTGCCAGCAGGCTTGCGGGAGCCGGGGAGACCCAGTACTTC. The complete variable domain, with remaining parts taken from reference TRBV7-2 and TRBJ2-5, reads GAGVSQSPSNKVTEKGKDVELRCDPISGHTALYWYRQSLGQGLEFLIYFQGNSAPDKSGLPSDRFSAERTGGSVSTLTIQRTQQEDSAVYLCASRLAGAGETQYFGPGTRLLVL.

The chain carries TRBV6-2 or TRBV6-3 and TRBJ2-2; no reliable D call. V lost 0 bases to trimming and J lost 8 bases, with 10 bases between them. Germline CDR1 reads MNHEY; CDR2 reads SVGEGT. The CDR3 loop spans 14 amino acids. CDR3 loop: CASSYSPVVGELFF. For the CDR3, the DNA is TGTGCCAGCAGTTACTCTCCAGTGGTGGGGGAGCTGTTTTTT.

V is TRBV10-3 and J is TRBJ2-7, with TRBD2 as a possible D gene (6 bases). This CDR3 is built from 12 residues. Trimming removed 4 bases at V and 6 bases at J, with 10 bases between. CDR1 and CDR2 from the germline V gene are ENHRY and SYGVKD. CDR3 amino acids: CAISVGGSEQYF. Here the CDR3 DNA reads TGTGCCATCAGTGTCGGAGGGTCCGAGCAGTACTTC.

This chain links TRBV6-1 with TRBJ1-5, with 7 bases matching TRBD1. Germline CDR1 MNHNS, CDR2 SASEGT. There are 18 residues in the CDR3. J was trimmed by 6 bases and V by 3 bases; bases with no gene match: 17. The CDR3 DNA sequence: TGTGCCAGCAGTGAGAGCAGGGACAGCCCTTTGGGGGGTCAGCCCCAGCATTTT. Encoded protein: CASSESRDSPLGGQPQHF.

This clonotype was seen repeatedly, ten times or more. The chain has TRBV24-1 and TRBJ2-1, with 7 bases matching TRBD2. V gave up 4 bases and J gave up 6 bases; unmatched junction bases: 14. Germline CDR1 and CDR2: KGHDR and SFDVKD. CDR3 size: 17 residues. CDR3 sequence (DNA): TGTGCCACCAGTGACTCTGCTAGCGGTAAGGGTCGCAATGAGCAGTTCTTC. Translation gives CATSDSASGKGRNEQFF.

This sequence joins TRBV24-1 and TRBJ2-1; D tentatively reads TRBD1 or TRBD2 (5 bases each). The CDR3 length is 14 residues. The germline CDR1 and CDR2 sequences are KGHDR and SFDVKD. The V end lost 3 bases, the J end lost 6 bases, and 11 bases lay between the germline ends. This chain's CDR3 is CATSDGGPPNEQFF. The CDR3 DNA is TGTGCCACCAGTGATGGGGGTCCCCCCAATGAGCAGTTCTTC.

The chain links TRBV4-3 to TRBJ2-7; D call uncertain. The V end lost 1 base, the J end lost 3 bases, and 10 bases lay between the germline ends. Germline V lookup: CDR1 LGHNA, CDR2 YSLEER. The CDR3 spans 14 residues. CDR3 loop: CASSQVIGLYEQYF. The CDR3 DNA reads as TGCGCCAGCAGCCAAGTGATAGGGCTCTACGAGCAGTACTTC.

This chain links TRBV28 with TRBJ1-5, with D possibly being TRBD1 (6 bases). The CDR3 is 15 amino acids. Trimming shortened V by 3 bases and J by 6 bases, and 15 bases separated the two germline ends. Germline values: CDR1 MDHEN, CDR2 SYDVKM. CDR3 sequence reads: CASSLPRAGAQPQHF. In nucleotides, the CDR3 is TGTGCCAGCAGTTTGCCGCGGGCAGGGGCTCAGCCCCAGCATTTT.

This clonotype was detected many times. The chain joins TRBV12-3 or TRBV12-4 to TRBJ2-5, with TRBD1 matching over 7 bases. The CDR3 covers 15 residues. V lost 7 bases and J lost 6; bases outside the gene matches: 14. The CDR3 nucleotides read TGTGCCAGCAAATCCCAGACAGGGACGGGAAAGACCCAGTACTTC. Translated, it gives CASKSQTGTGKTQYF.

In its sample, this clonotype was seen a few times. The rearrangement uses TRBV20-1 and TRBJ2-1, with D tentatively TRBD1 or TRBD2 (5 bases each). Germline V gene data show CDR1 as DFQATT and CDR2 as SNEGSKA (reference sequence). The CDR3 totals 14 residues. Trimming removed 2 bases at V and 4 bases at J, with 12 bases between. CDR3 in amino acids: CSARQTKGYNEQFF. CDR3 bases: TGCAGTGCTAGACAGACTAAGGGGTACAATGAGCAGTTCTTC.

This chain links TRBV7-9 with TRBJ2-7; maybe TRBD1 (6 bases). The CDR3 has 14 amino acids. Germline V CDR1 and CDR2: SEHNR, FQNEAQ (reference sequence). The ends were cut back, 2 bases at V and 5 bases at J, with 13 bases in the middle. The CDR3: CASSLYRDPDEQYF. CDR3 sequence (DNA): TGTGCCAGCAGCTTATACAGGGACCCAGACGAGCAGTACTTC.

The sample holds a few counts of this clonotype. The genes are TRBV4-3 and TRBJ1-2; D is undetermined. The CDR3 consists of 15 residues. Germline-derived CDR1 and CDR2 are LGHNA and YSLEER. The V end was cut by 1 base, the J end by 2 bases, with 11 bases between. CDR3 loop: CASSQAAGQNYGYTF. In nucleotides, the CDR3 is TGCGCCAGCAGCCAAGCAGCAGGCCAGAACTATGGCTACACCTTC.

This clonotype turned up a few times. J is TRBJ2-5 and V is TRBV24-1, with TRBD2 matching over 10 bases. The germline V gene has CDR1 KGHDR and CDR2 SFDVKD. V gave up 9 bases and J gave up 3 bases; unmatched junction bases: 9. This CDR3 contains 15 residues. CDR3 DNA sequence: TGTGCCACCGGCCAGCCTAGCGGGGGTAAAGAGACCCAGTACTTC. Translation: CATGQPSGGKETQYF.

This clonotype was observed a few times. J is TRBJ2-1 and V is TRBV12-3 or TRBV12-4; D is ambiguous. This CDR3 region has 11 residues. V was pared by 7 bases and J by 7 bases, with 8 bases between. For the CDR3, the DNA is TGTGCCAGCAACATGGATAATGAGCAGTTCTTC. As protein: CASNMDNEQFF.

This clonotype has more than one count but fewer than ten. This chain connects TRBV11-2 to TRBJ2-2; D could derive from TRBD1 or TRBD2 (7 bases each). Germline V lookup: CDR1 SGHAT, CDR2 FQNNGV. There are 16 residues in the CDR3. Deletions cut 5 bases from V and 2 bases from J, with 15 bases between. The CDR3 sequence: CASSPQGRVNTGELFF. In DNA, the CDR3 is TGTGCCAGCAGCCCACAGGGGAGGGTAAACACCGGGGAGCTGTTTTTT.